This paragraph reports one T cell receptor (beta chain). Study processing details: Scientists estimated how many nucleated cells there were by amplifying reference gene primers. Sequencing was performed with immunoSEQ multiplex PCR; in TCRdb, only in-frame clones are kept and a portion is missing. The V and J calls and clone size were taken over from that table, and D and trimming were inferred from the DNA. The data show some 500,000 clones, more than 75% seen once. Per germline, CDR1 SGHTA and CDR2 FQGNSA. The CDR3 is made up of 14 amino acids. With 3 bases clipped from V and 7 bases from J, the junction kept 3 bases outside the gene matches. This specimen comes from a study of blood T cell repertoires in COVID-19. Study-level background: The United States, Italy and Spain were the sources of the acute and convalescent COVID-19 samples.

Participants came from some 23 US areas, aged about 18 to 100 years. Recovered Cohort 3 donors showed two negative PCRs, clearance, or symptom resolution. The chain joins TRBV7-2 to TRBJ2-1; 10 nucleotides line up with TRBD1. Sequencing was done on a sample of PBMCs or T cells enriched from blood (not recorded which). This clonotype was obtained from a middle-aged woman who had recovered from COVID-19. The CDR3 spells CASSLDRGANEQFF. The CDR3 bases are TGTGCCAGCAGCTTGGACAGGGGGGCGAATGAGCAGTTCTTC. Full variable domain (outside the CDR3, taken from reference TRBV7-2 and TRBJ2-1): GAGVSQSPSNKVTEKGKDVELRCDPISGHTALYWYRQSLGQGLEFLIYFQGNSAPDKSGLPSDRFSAERTGGSVSTLTIQRTQQEDSAVYLCASSLDRGANEQFFGPGTRLTVL.